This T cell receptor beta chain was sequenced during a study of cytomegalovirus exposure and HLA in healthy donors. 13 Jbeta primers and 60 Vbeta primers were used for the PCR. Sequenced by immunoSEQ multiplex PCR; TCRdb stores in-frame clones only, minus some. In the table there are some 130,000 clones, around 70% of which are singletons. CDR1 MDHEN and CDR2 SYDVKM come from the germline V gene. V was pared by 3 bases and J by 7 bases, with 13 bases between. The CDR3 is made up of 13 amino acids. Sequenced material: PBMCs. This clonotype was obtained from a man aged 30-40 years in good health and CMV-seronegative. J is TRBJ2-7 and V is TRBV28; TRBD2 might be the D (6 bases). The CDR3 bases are TGTGCCAGCAGTTTCTCGGGAGAAGGAGAGCAGTACTTC. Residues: CASSFSGEGEQYF. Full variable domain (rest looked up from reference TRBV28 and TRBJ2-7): DVKVTQSSRYLVKRTGEKVFLECVQDMDHENMFWYRQDPGLGLRLIYFSYDVKMKEKGDIPEGYSVSREKKERFSLILESASTNQTSMYLCASSFSGEGEQYFGPGTRLTVT.